These 30 T cell receptor beta chains share one sample of origin, sequenced in a study of control samples from healthy donors and cancer patients. Method: immunoSEQ multiplex PCR; TCRdb's copy keeps in-frame clones and lacks some. The sample gives some 120,000 clones, roughly 86% of which show up once; about 2.7% is in the top ten. The sequencing input was blood. These receptors were collected from a man aged 55 to 69 in good health.

V usage is TRBV4-1 and J usage is TRBJ1-1, with D maybe TRBD1 (6 bases). Trimming left V 1 base short and J 3 bases short, with 15 bases between. Germline CDR1 is MGHRA and CDR2 is YSYEKL. The CDR3 runs to 16 residues. CDR3 protein: CASSQVLRGADTEAFF. CDR3 DNA: TGCGCCAGCAGCCAAGTGCTCCGGGGGGCGGACACTGAAGCTTTCTTT.

This rearrangement joins TRBV6-5 to TRBJ1-2; TRBD1 aligns across 7 bases. Germline V gives CDR1 MNHEY, CDR2 SVGAGI. V gave up 5 bases and J gave up 1 base; unmatched junction bases: 7. This CDR3 has 15 residues. In nucleotides, the CDR3 is TGTGCCAGCAGTCTATTCCGGGACAGTAACTATGGCTACACCTTC. Translation gives CASSLFRDSNYGYTF.

This chain connects TRBV12-3 or TRBV12-4 to TRBJ1-1; D may be TRBD1 (6 bases). This CDR3 spans 13 amino acids. Between the trimmed V and J ends, which lost 3 bases and 9 bases, there was a span of 14 bases. The CDR3 bases are TGTGCCAGCAGTTTTGGGGGGCTGGATAAAGCTTTCTTT. Protein sequence: CASSFGGLDKAFF.

The chain uses TRBV5-5 and TRBJ2-5; D tentatively fits TRBD1 or TRBD2 (5 bases each). The CDR3 length is 15 residues. Germline values: CDR1 SGHKS, CDR2 YYEKEE (reference sequence). Trimming pared 4 bases from V and 2 bases from J, leaving 15 bases between. The CDR3 reads CASSKPPGRQETQYF. The CDR3 DNA is TGTGCCAGCAGCAAACCGCCGGGACGACAAGAGACCCAGTACTTC.

The rearrangement joins TRBV23-1 to TRBJ1-5, with TRBD1 as a possible D gene (6 bases). TRBV23-1 is identified as an open reading frame with a role that is uncertain. V shed 8 bases and J shed 0 bases, with 14 bases lying between them. The CDR3 loop spans 15 amino acids. The CDR3 sequence: CASPTGHFSNQPQHF. DNA of the CDR3: TGCGCCAGCCCCACGGGACATTTTAGCAATCAGCCCCAGCATTTT.

In regard to this clone: At one end, the junction sequence differs from germline, possibly due to a read error. The gene calls are TRBV7-7 and TRBJ2-1; either TRBD1 or TRBD2 may fit D (5 bases each). The germline gives CDR1 SSHAT, CDR2 FNYEAQ (reference sequence). The CDR3 runs to 13 residues. The CDR3 DNA reads as TGTGCTAGCAGCTTCGGGGCCCACAATGAGCAGTTCTTC. Translating gives CASSFGAHNEQFF. Based on the CDR3 plus reference TRBV7-7 and TRBJ2-1, the full variable domain is GAGVSQSPRYKVTKRGQDVTLRCDPISSHATLYWYQQALGQGPEFLTYFNYEAQPDKSGLPSDRFSAERPEGSISTLTIQRTEQRDSAMYRCASSFGAHNEQFFGPGTRLTVL.

The chain links TRBV3-1 (or the pseudogene TRBV3-2) to TRBJ1-3; TRBD1 might be the D (5 bases). Germline V gene lookup returns CDR1 LGHDT and CDR2 YNNKEL (reference sequence). Trimming cost V 4 bases and J 4 bases, with 17 bases left between them. This CDR3 spans 16 amino acids. CDR3 residues: CASSPSWGVGGNTIYF. As DNA, the CDR3 is TGTGCCAGCAGCCCAAGTTGGGGGGTAGGAGGAAACACCATATATTTT.

The CDR3 coding sequence is TGTGCCAGCAGTTTAATAGCCGGGGGAGTCAAAGCTTTCTTT. This codes for CASSLIAGGVKAFF. V usage is TRBV28 and J usage is TRBJ1-1; a possible D gene is TRBD1 (5 bases). CDR1 and CDR2 from the germline V gene are MDHEN and SYDVKM. V gave up 2 bases and J gave up 9 bases, with 16 bases separating them. The CDR3 spans 14 residues.

The V gene is TRBV7-9, the J gene TRBJ1-2; tentatively, D is TRBD1 (5 bases). The CDR3 sequence is 15 residues long. V shed 1 base and J shed 2 bases, with 11 bases lying between them. CDR1 is SEHNR and CDR2 is FQNEAQ in the germline V gene (reference sequence). CDR3 region: CASSLVPGMNYGYTF. CDR3 sequence (DNA): TGTGCCAGCAGCTTAGTCCCAGGGATGAACTATGGCTACACCTTC.

CDR3 nucleotides: TGCGCCAGCAGTTCCACAGGGGGCTTTCGTGAAAAACTGTTTTTT. Protein sequence: CASSSTGGFREKLFF. V usage is TRBV5-1 and J usage is TRBJ1-4, with 9 bases matching TRBD1. The J segment lost 7 bases and the V segment lost 5 bases, leaving 9 bases of the junction unmatched. CDR1 is SGHRS, CDR2 YFSETQ, per germline. The CDR3 runs 15 residues. The complete variable domain, with remaining parts taken from reference TRBV5-1 and TRBJ1-4, reads KAGVTQTPRYLIKTRGQQVTLSCSPISGHRSVSWYQQTPGQGLQFLFEYFSETQRNKGNFPGRFSGRQFSNSRSEMNVSTLELGDSALYLCASSSTGGFREKLFFGSGTQLSVL.

V gene TRBV19 combines with J gene TRBJ2-2, with D tentatively TRBD2 (5 bases). The CDR3 spans 14 residues. Germline values: CDR1 LNHDA, CDR2 SQIVND (reference sequence). Trimming left V 9 bases short and J 6 bases short, with 17 bases between. The DNA for the CDR3 is TGTGCCAGCCGGCCCGGGGTTTTCCCCGGGGAGCTGTTTTTT. It encodes CASRPGVFPGELFF.

This clone was recorded once. The V gene is TRBV7-9, the J gene TRBJ2-7, with a tentative D call TRBD2 (6 bases). The V end was cut by 1 base, the J end by 0 bases, with 7 bases between. The germline gives CDR1 SEHNR, CDR2 FQNEAQ (reference sequence). This CDR3 region has 14 residues. The CDR3 spells CASSLDGSSYEQYF. CDR3 sequence (DNA): TGTGCCAGCAGCTTAGACGGGAGCTCCTACGAGCAGTACTTC.

V gene TRBV10-1 combines with J gene TRBJ2-5; D might be TRBD1 or TRBD2, each matching 6 bases. Per the germline V gene, CDR1 is WNHNN and CDR2 is SYGVQD (reference sequence). V was clipped by 0 bases and J by 2 bases, with 13 bases between them. This CDR3 region has 16 residues. For the CDR3, the DNA is TGCGCCAGCAGTGAGTCTGAGGGGGGCTGTCAAGAGACCCAGTACTTC. This gives the protein CASSESEGGCQETQYF.

The chain joins TRBV25-1 to TRBJ2-3; 7 nucleotides line up with TRBD1. V was pared by 6 bases and J by 0 bases, with 3 bases of the junction left unmatched. The CDR3 runs 14 residues. Germline CDR1 reads MGHDK; CDR2 reads SYGVNS. CDR3 sequence reads: CASSRDSSTDTQYF. CDR3 nucleotides: TGTGCCAGCAGCAGGGACAGTAGCACAGATACGCAGTATTTT.

The chain carries TRBV5-1 and TRBJ2-3, with 8 bases that match TRBD2. The V segment lost 9 bases and the J segment 1 base; nucleotides outside the gene matches: 7. The CDR3 runs 14 residues. Germline V CDR1 and CDR2: SGHRS, YFSETQ. For the CDR3, the DNA is TGCGCCACCAAAGCCGGGGGGGGCACAGATACGCAGTATTTT. Translated, it gives CATKAGGGTDTQYF.

The J gene is TRBJ1-2, the V gene TRBV28, with D unclear. Germline-derived CDR1 and CDR2 are MDHEN and SYDVKM. The CDR3 sequence is 12 residues long. The V and J ends lost 5 bases and 7 bases respectively, with 11 bases between them. The CDR3 region is CASSPTPGGYTF. CDR3 DNA: TGTGCCAGCAGTCCTACACCGGGTGGCTACACCTTC.

The gene calls are TRBV19 and TRBJ2-2, with 9 nucleotides matching TRBD1. Unmatched junction bases numbered 11, after V lost 2 bases and J lost 4 bases. The CDR3 length is 18 residues. Germline V lookup: CDR1 LNHDA, CDR2 SQIVND (reference sequence). CDR3 residues: CASSIISEDRGFTGELFF. The CDR3, as DNA: TGTGCCAGTAGTATAATAAGCGAGGACAGGGGCTTCACCGGGGAGCTGTTTTTT. Supplemented by reference TRBV19 and TRBJ2-2, the full variable domain reads DGGITQSPKYLFRKEGQNVTLSCEQNLNHDAMYWYRQDPGQGLRLIYYSQIVNDFQKGDIAEGYSVSREKKESFPLTVTSAQKNPTAFYLCASSIISEDRGFTGELFFGEGSRLTVL.

The genes are TRBV2 and TRBJ1-1; D is perhaps TRBD1 (5 bases). V shed 4 bases and J shed 0 bases, with 15 bases lying between them. Looked up from germline, CDR1 is SNHLY and CDR2 is FYNNEI. The length of the CDR3 is 16 residues. CDR3 loop: CASSGGAVPMNTEAFF. The CDR3 bases are TGTGCCAGCAGTGGAGGGGCAGTGCCCATGAACACTGAAGCTTTCTTT.

J is TRBJ1-3 and V is TRBV28; perhaps TRBD1 as D (5 bases). Germline V gene lookup returns CDR1 MDHEN and CDR2 SYDVKM. Deletions cut 6 bases from V and 0 bases from J, with 12 bases between. CDR3 length: 15 residues. The CDR3 is CASRMEGNSGNTIYF. The CDR3 DNA reads as TGTGCCAGCAGAATGGAGGGGAACTCTGGAAACACCATATATTTT.

The chain uses TRBV19 and TRBJ2-3; 11 nucleotides agree with TRBD1. The CDR3 covers 16 residues. Losses at the gene ends were 3 bases for V and 1 base for J; bases not matched to a gene: 3. Germline V gene sequence: CDR1 LNHDA, CDR2 SQIVND (reference sequence). The CDR3 nucleotides read TGTGCCAGTAGTATCGGGACAGGGGGTGGCACAGATACGCAGTATTTT. Its protein is CASSIGTGGGTDTQYF.

The genes are TRBV24-1 and TRBJ2-7; 7 nucleotides match TRBD2. After removal of 3 bases from V and 3 bases from J, the junction contained 10 bases not matched to a gene. The germline gives CDR1 KGHDR, CDR2 SFDVKD. The CDR3 is 16 amino acids. CDR3 amino acids: CATSDTTSSGGYEQYF. In DNA form, the CDR3 reads TGTGCCACCAGTGATACTACTAGCTCGGGGGGCTACGAGCAGTACTTC.

The CDR3, as DNA: TGTGCCAGTAGTATAGGAGAGGGCCGGGCTTTCTTT. This gives the protein CASSIGEGRAFF. The genes are TRBV19 and TRBJ1-1; D unclear. Germline assignment: CDR1 LNHDA and CDR2 SQIVND (reference sequence). Trimming stripped 1 base from V and 11 bases from J, with 11 bases between. CDR3 length: 12 amino acids.

The V and J genes are TRBV6-2 or TRBV6-3 and TRBJ1-1; a weak D match, TRBD1 (5 bases). V dropped 0 bases and J dropped 2 bases, with 13 bases sitting between them. The germline V gene encodes CDR1 MNHEY and CDR2 SVGEGT. The CDR3 has 16 residues. DNA for the CDR3: TGTGCCAGCAGTTACTCTGTAGCAGGGATAAACACTGAAGCTTTCTTT. It yields the protein CASSYSVAGINTEAFF.

This clone was counted a few times. The chain combines TRBV5-4 with TRBJ2-7; 8 bases line up with TRBD1. The CDR3 length is 15 residues. V lost 0 bases to trimming and J lost 3 bases; unmatched junction nucleotides: 5. Germline V gives CDR1 SGHNT, CDR2 YYREEE (reference sequence). CDR3: CASSLGDRGLYEQYF. CDR3 bases: TGTGCCAGCAGCTTGGGAGACAGGGGACTCTACGAGCAGTACTTC.

This chain joins TRBV5-5 and TRBJ1-5; D gene ambiguous. CDR3 length equals 15 residues. The germline V gene has CDR1 SGHKS and CDR2 YYEKEE (reference sequence). V lost 4 bases and J lost 1, with 12 bases in between. The CDR3 DNA follows: TGTGCCAGCAGCGCGGGAGGGCCGAGCAATCAGCCCCAGCATTTT. It specifies CASSAGGPSNQPQHF.

The chain has TRBV18 and TRBJ1-5; D ambiguous. This CDR3 has 12 residues. Trimming took off 6 bases at V and 4 bases at J, with 7 bases between the two ends. Germline V gives CDR1 KGHSH, CDR2 LQKENI. CDR3 protein: CASSDGNQPQHF. The CDR3 DNA reads as TGTGCCAGCTCGGACGGGAATCAGCCCCAGCATTTT. Full variable domain (rest looked up from reference TRBV18 and TRBJ1-5): NAGVMQNPRHLVRRRGQEARLRCSPMKGHSHVYWYRQLPEEGLKFMVYLQKENIIDESGMPKERFSAEFPKEGPSILRIQQVVRGDSAAYFCASSDGNQPQHFGDGTRLSIL.

CDR3 DNA sequence: TGTGCCAGTAGTGCGCGCTCCGGAAGCAGTGAAAAACTGTTTTTT. Amino acid sequence: CASSARSGSSEKLFF. The chain has TRBV19 and TRBJ1-4; D is unresolved. This CDR3 spans 15 amino acids. V dropped 5 bases and J dropped 7 bases, with 17 bases sitting between them. The germline V gene has CDR1 LNHDA and CDR2 SQIVND (reference sequence).

This clone came up once. In nucleotides, the CDR3 is TGTGCCAGCAGCCAAAATCAGGGTAATGAAAAACTGTTTTTT. Translated, it gives CASSQNQGNEKLFF. The rearrangement joins TRBV14 to TRBJ1-4; tentative D call: TRBD1 (5 bases). Per germline, CDR1 SGHDN and CDR2 FVKESK. The CDR3 is 14 amino acids. The ends were cut back, 2 bases at V and 4 bases at J, with 8 bases in the middle.

The chain couples TRBV9 to TRBJ2-1; weak D call: TRBD2 (6 bases). This CDR3 contains 15 residues. V dropped 0 bases and J dropped 7 bases, with 14 bases sitting between them. The germline V gene encodes CDR1 SGDLS and CDR2 YYNGEE. DNA for the CDR3: TGTGCCAGCAGCGTAGGGACTACCCCTGGGAATGAGCAGTTCTTC. Translation gives CASSVGTTPGNEQFF.

J is TRBJ1-5 and V is TRBV5-8; D is unclear. Germline assignment: CDR1 SGHTS and CDR2 YDEGEE. V was pared by 3 bases and J by 6 bases, with 22 bases between. The CDR3 is made up of 17 amino acids. CDR3 sequence: CASSSPYPSVGSQPQHF. CDR3 nucleotides: TGTGCCAGCAGCTCACCTTACCCATCCGTAGGAAGTCAGCCCCAGCATTTT.